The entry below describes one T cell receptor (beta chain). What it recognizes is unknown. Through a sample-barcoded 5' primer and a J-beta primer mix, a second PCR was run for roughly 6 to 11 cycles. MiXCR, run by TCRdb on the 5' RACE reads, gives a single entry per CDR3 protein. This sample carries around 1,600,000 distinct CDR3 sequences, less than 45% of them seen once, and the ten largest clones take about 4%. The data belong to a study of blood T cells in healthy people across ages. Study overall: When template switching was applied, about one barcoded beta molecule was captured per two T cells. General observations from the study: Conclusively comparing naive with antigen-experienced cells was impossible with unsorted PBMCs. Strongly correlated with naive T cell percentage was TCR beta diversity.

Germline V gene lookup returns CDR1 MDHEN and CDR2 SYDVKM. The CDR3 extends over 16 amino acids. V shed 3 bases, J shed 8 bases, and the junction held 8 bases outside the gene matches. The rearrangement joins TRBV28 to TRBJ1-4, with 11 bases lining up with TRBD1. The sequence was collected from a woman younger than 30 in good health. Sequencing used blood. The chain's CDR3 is CASSLYKGQGAEKLFF. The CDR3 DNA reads TGTGCCAGCAGTTTGTATAAAGGACAGGGGGCGGAAAAACTGTTTTTT.